The source of this T cell receptor (beta chain) is a study of blood T cell repertoires in COVID-19. Study at large: T cells, B-cell-depleted T cells, or PBMCs supplied cDNA or gDNA.

Under the authors' procedure: Nucleated cell counts were estimated from reference gene primer amplification. Produced via immunoSEQ multiplex PCR; TCRdb's table is partial and in-frame only. The DNA gave D and trimming, while V, J and clone size come from that table. The repertoire holds about 320,000 clones, with roughly nine tenths as singletons. This CDR3 has 14 amino acids. Trimming pared 5 bases from V and 8 bases from J, leaving 15 bases between. The germline V gene has CDR1 MGHRA and CDR2 YSYEKL. The J gene is TRBJ1-4, the V gene TRBV4-1; D unresolved. This TCR was sampled from a woman aged 25 to 45 who had been exposed to COVID-19. The sequenced sample consisted of PBMCs or T cells enriched from blood (not recorded which). This CDR3 is CASSYILEPEKLFF. CDR3 in DNA: TGCGCCAGCAGCTATATACTGGAGCCAGAAAAACTGTTTTTT.